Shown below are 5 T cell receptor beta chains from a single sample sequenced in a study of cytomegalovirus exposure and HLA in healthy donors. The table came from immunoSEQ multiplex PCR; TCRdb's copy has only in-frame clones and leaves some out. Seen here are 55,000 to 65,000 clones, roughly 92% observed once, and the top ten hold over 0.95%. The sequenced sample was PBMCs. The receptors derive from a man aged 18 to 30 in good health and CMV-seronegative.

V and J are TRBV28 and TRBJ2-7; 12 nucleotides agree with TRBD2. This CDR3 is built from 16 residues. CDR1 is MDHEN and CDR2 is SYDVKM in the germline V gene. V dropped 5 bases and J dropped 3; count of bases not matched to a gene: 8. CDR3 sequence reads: CASSNGLAGSYYEQYF. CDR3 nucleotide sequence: TGTGCCAGCAGTAATGGACTAGCGGGGAGTTACTACGAGCAGTACTTC.

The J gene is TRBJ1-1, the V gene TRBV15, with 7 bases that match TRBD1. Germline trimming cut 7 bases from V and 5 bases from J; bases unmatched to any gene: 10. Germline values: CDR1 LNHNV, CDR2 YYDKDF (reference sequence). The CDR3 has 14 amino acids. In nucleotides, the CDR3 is TGTGCCACCAACTCCCGGGACAGAGGAACTGAAGCTTTCTTT. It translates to CATNSRDRGTEAFF. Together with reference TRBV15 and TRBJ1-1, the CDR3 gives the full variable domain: DAMVIQNPRYQVTQFGKPVTLSCSQTLNHNVMYWYQQKSSQAPKLLFHYYDKDFNNEADTPDNFQSRRPNTSFCFLDIRSPGLGDTAMYLCATNSRDRGTEAFFGQGTRLTVV.

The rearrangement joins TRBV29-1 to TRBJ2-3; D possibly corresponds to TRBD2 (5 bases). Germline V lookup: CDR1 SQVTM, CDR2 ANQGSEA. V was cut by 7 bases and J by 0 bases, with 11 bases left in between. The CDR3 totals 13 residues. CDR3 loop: CSGGGGSTDTQYF. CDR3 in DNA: TGCAGCGGTGGCGGAGGAAGCACAGATACGCAGTATTTT.

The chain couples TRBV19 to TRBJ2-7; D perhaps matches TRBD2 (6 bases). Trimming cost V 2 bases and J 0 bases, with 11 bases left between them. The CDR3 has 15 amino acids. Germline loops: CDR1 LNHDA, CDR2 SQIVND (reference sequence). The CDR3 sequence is CASSIRDSSSYEQYF. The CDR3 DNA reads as TGTGCCAGTAGTATAAGGGACTCAAGCTCCTACGAGCAGTACTTC. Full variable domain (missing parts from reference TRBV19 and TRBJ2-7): DGGITQSPKYLFRKEGQNVTLSCEQNLNHDAMYWYRQDPGQGLRLIYYSQIVNDFQKGDIAEGYSVSREKKESFPLTVTSAQKNPTAFYLCASSIRDSSSYEQYFGPGTRLTVT.

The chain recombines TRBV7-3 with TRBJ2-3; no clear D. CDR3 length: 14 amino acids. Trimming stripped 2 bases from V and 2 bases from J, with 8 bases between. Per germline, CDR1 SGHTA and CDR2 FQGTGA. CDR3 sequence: CASSLGGPTDTQYF. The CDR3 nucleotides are TGTGCCAGCAGCTTAGGTGGCCCCACAGATACGCAGTATTTT.